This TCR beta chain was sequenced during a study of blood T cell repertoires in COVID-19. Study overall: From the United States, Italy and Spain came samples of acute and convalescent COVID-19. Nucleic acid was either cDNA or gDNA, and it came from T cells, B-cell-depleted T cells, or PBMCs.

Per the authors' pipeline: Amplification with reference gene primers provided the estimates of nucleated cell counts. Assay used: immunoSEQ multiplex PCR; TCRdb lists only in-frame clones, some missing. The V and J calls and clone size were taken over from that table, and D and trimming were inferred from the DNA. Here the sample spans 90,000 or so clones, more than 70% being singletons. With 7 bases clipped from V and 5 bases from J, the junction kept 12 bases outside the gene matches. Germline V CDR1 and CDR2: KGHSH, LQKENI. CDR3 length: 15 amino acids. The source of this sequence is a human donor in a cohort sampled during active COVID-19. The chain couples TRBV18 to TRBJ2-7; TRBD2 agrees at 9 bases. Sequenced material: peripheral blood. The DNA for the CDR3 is TGTGCCAGCTTTAGCGGGGGAACCTCTGCGAACGAGCAGTACTTC. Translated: CASFSGGTSANEQYF. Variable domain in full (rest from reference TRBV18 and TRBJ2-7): NAGVMQNPRHLVRRRGQEARLRCSPMKGHSHVYWYRQLPEEGLKFMVYLQKENIIDESGMPKERFSAEFPKEGPSILRIQQVVRGDSAAYFCASFSGGTSANEQYFGPGTRLTVT.